This TCR beta chain was profiled in a study of cytomegalovirus exposure and HLA in healthy donors. Trimming removed 6 bases from V and 4 bases from J, with 13 bases in between. The CDR3 sequence is 13 residues long. Germline assignment: CDR1 MGHDK and CDR2 SYGVNS. As to this clone: Its antigen remains unidentified.

Study-wide results and caveats: Reports credit the classifier with highly specific, highly sensitive diagnosis of cytomegalovirus status. In a later analysis, a missense DCLRE1C variant was linked to TCR beta V- and J-gene trimming. A later examination showed that TCR association rates differed by HLA locus, with DRB1 most and HLA-C fewest.

Both 60 Vbeta primers and 13 Jbeta primers went into the PCR. Repertoires were generated with immunoSEQ multiplex PCR, while TCRdb's copy carries only in-frame clones and drops some. Of approximately 130,000 clones listed, about four fifths are singletons. The receptor comes from a man aged 30 to 39 in good health and CMV-seronegative. The V call is TRBV25-1, the J call TRBJ2-7; a possible D gene is TRBD1 (7 bases). Material for sequencing was PBMCs. The chain's CDR3 is CASSRSGGYEQYF. In DNA, the CDR3 is TGTGCCAGCAGCCGGTCAGGGGGGTACGAGCAGTACTTC.